Each of the 17 T cell receptor beta chains below was sequenced from the same sample in a study of blood T cell repertoires in COVID-19. Some clones are missing from TCRdb's copy, which holds only in-frame ones; the method was immunoSEQ multiplex PCR. The sample holds roughly 80,000 clones, about 83% seen once. The sample taken for sequencing was peripheral blood. The receptors were gathered from a woman older than 75 with acute or convalescent COVID-19.

The chain has TRBV11-2 and TRBJ2-1, with 8 nucleotides matching TRBD1. The junction had 10 bases not matched to a gene; V was cut back by 6 bases and J by 3 bases. The CDR3 is 16 amino acids. Per the germline V gene, CDR1 is SGHAT and CDR2 is FQNNGV. CDR3 loop: CASSFQGALNYNEQFF. In nucleotides, the CDR3 is TGTGCCAGCAGTTTTCAGGGGGCCTTGAACTACAATGAGCAGTTCTTC.

The CDR3 bases are TGTGCCAGTAGTCGGACTAGCGGGGAGCAGTTCTTC. Encoded protein: CASSRTSGEQFF. The chain joins TRBV19 to TRBJ2-1; TRBD2 aligns across 11 bases. Germline loops: CDR1 LNHDA, CDR2 SQIVND (reference sequence). There are 12 residues in the CDR3. J gave up 10 bases and V 5 bases, and 1 base lay outside the gene matches.

This chain joins TRBV29-1 and TRBJ1-2; D is unclear. Germline-derived CDR1 and CDR2 are SQVTM and ANQGSEA. V dropped 5 bases and J dropped 6 bases, with 19 bases sitting between them. CDR3 length: 14 amino acids. In DNA form, the CDR3 reads TGCAGCGTTCTAAAGGGTGCGAGACTACATGGCTACACCTTC. Protein sequence: CSVLKGARLHGYTF.

As DNA, the CDR3 is TGCAGCGTTGTTCGGGGGGCGGGAGAGCAGTACTTC. Its protein product is CSVVRGAGEQYF. V is TRBV29-1 and J is TRBJ2-7, with a weak D call TRBD2 (7 bases). This CDR3 is 12 amino acids long. Per germline, CDR1 SQVTM and CDR2 ANQGSEA. Trimming cost V 4 bases and J 7 bases, with 14 bases left between them.

This sequence joins TRBV28 and TRBJ2-2, with D perhaps TRBD1 (6 bases). Germline V lookup: CDR1 MDHEN, CDR2 SYDVKM. The V end lost 2 bases, the J end lost 3 bases, and 10 bases lay between the germline ends. There are 15 residues in the CDR3. The CDR3 bases are TGTGCCAGCAGTTTAGCACAGGGATACACCGGGGAGCTGTTTTTT. Translation gives CASSLAQGYTGELFF.

The rearrangement links TRBV11-2 to TRBJ2-3; D may be TRBD2 (6 bases). This CDR3 region has 11 residues. CDR1 and CDR2 from the germline V gene are SGHAT and FQNNGV. V was pared by 10 bases and J by 4 bases, with 9 bases between. The CDR3 loop is CAIGEADTQYF. As DNA, the CDR3 is TGTGCCATCGGGGAGGCAGATACGCAGTATTTT.

The gene calls are TRBV2 and TRBJ1-4; no firm D call. Per the germline V gene, CDR1 is SNHLY and CDR2 is FYNNEI. V was trimmed by 7 bases and J by 7 bases, leaving 16 bases between them. The CDR3 has 14 residues. This chain's CDR3 is CASILGRESEKLFF. The CDR3 coding sequence is TGTGCCAGCATATTAGGGCGGGAGAGTGAAAAACTGTTTTTT.

The chain recombines TRBV18 with TRBJ2-1; D is possibly TRBD2 (5 bases). V lost 1 base and J lost 7, with 14 bases in between. CDR1 KGHSH and CDR2 LQKENI come from the germline V gene. The length of the CDR3 is 15 residues. The CDR3 spells CASSPRVEARNEQFF. CDR3 coding DNA: TGTGCCAGCTCACCACGGGTGGAGGCTAGGAATGAGCAGTTCTTC.

The V call is TRBV15, the J call TRBJ2-5, with 7 bases identical to TRBD1. The germline V gene has CDR1 LNHNV and CDR2 YYDKDF (reference sequence). V shed 5 bases and J 7 bases; nucleotides not matched to a gene: 7. There are 13 residues in the CDR3. CDR3 loop: CATSGTGVGTQYF. The CDR3 coding sequence is TGTGCCACCAGCGGTACAGGGGTGGGGACCCAGTACTTC. Supplemented by reference TRBV15 and TRBJ2-5, the full variable domain reads DAMVIQNPRYQVTQFGKPVTLSCSQTLNHNVMYWYQQKSSQAPKLLFHYYDKDFNNEADTPDNFQSRRPNTSFCFLDIRSPGLGDTAMYLCATSGTGVGTQYFGPGTRLLVL.

The V call is TRBV7-9, the J call TRBJ2-2; D gene ambiguous. CDR1 and CDR2 (germline): SEHNR, FQNEAQ (reference sequence). The CDR3 consists of 13 residues. With 2 bases removed from V and 4 bases from J, the gap between germline ends came to 5 bases. The CDR3 sequence: CASSLRVTGELFF. For the CDR3, the DNA is TGTGCCAGCAGCTTACGAGTCACCGGGGAGCTGTTTTTT.

This clone has only a few counts. The chain couples TRBV28 to TRBJ2-1, with D possibly matching TRBD1 (5 bases). Trimming pared 5 bases from V and 0 bases from J, leaving 14 bases between. The CDR3 covers 16 residues. Germline V CDR1 and CDR2: MDHEN, SYDVKM. The CDR3 region is CASSGSGISSYNEQFF. Here the CDR3 DNA reads TGTGCCAGCAGTGGTTCAGGGATCAGCTCCTACAATGAGCAGTTCTTC.

This sequence joins TRBV28 and TRBJ2-1; possibly TRBD2 for D (6 bases). The germline CDR1 and CDR2 sequences are MDHEN and SYDVKM. Trimming removed 7 bases from V and 7 bases from J, with 17 bases in between. CDR3 length equals 14 residues. This chain's CDR3 is CASTPETSVNEQFF. The CDR3, as DNA: TGTGCCAGCACCCCGGAGACTAGTGTGAATGAGCAGTTCTTC.

The chain combines TRBV11-2 with TRBJ2-1; 7 bases agree with TRBD2. Germline CDR1 SGHAT, CDR2 FQNNGV. V shed 5 bases and J 7 bases; nucleotides not matched to a gene: 8. This CDR3 has 14 amino acids. The CDR3: CASSKGGGSNEQFF. DNA for the CDR3: TGTGCCAGCAGCAAGGGTGGCGGGAGTAATGAGCAGTTCTTC.

The V gene is TRBV19, the J gene TRBJ2-5; 7 nucleotides align to TRBD2. Germline-derived CDR1 and CDR2 are LNHDA and SQIVND (reference sequence). CDR3 length: 15 residues. V lost 5 bases to trimming and J lost 2 bases; unmatched junction nucleotides: 8. CDR3 protein: CASSLVSSGQETQYF. In DNA, the CDR3 is TGTGCCAGTAGTCTGGTGTCTAGCGGACAAGAGACCCAGTACTTC.

This clone is a singleton in its sample. This chain links TRBV4-3 with TRBJ2-7; perhaps TRBD1 as D (5 bases). Germline V gene lookup returns CDR1 LGHNA and CDR2 YSLEER. The length of the CDR3 is 14 residues. Trimming stripped 0 bases from V and 3 bases from J, with 9 bases between. The CDR3 nucleotides read TGCGCCAGCAGCCAAGAGTACAGGAACTACGAGCAGTACTTC. As protein: CASSQEYRNYEQYF.

In this sample, this clone turned up once. V is TRBV5-1 and J is TRBJ1-1; D ambiguous. CDR1 SGHRS and CDR2 YFSETQ come from the germline V gene. This CDR3 spans 15 amino acids. Trimming removed 0 bases from V and 2 bases from J, with 11 bases in between. The CDR3 DNA sequence: TGCGCCAGCAGCTTGGGGGGAGCGGGAAACACTGAAGCTTTCTTT. Translation: CASSLGGAGNTEAFF. The full variable domain, its missing parts supplied by reference TRBV5-1 and TRBJ1-1, is KAGVTQTPRYLIKTRGQQVTLSCSPISGHRSVSWYQQTPGQGLQFLFEYFSETQRNKGNFPGRFSGRQFSNSRSEMNVSTLELGDSALYLCASSLGGAGNTEAFFGQGTRLTVV.

V and J are TRBV5-4 and TRBJ2-7; 13 nucleotides agree with TRBD2. Germline lookup yields CDR1 SGHNT and CDR2 YYREEE (reference sequence). The CDR3 length is 15 residues. V dropped 3 bases and J dropped 6; count of bases not matched to a gene: 6. CDR3 sequence reads: CASSSRTSGSREQYF. For the CDR3, the DNA is TGTGCCAGCAGCTCTCGGACTAGCGGGAGTCGCGAGCAGTACTTC.